This T cell receptor (beta chain) was recovered during a study of OX40 agonist ivuxolimab in advanced cancers. Sequencing was performed with immunoSEQ multiplex PCR; in TCRdb, only in-frame clones are kept and a portion is missing. The data contain approximately 47,000 clones, roughly 90% of them seen just once; the ten biggest clones take up just under 8%. As to this clone: Its specificity is not known.

V lost 4 bases and J 1 base, leaving 11 bases between the germline ends. There are 15 residues in the CDR3. Germline CDR1 MDHEN, CDR2 SYDVKM. Overall study results and limits: More expanded clones were found, on average, in CD8+ than in CD4+ T cells. Part of the nonresponder group also had normalized T-cell clonal expansion that was low.

The chain is built from TRBV28 and TRBJ1-5, with D maybe TRBD1 (5 bases). The source was CD4+ or CD8+ T cells sorted from blood, collected in a trial of the OX40 agonist ivuxolimab. This receptor was taken from an adult with an advanced solid tumor such as melanoma, head and neck, liver or kidney cancer. CDR3 bases: TGTGCCAGCAGTTATGGAGGGGAGAGCAATCAGCCCCAGCATTTT. Its translation is CASSYGGESNQPQHF.